The rows below give T cell receptor beta chains drawn from one sample of a study of T cells in Graves' hyperthyroidism and ophthalmopathy. Using its own MiXCR run on the multiplex PCR reads, TCRdb lists one record per CDR3 protein. The sample records around 300,000 distinct CDR3 sequences, 13% being singletons. The specimen was blood. These receptors all come from a young woman with Graves' hyperthyroidism that later progressed to Graves' ophthalmopathy. Both conserved end residues are part of each CDR3. A D gene is named only where the DNA matches it firmly. Only some rows state a clone size, as once, few, many or a class for expanded clones.

len	v_gene	abundance	d_gene	j_gene	CDR3aa	CDR3nt
14	TRBV29-1	NA	TRBD2	TRBJ2-7	CSVVVAGGSNEQYF	TGCAGCGTTGTAGTAGCGGGAGGATCCAACGAGCAGTACTTC
14	TRBV5-6	many	TRBD1	TRBJ2-3	CASRPQGARDTQYF	TGTGCCAGCAGGCCCCAGGGGGCAAGAGATACGCAGTATTTT
14	TRBV12-3/TRBV12-4	many	TRBD2	TRBJ2-7	CASSLNGRANEQYF	TGTGCCAGCAGTTTAAACGGGAGGGCGAACGAGCAGTACTTC
12	TRBV4-1	many	NA	TRBJ2-3	CASSQDRSTQYF	TGCGCCAGCAGCCAAGATAGGAGTACGCAGTATTTT
17	TRBV7-9	few	NA	TRBJ1-3	CASSSLLTEGDLNTIYF	TGTGCCAGCAGCTCATTGCTAACCGAGGGGGACCTAAACACCATATATTTT
13	TRBV19	many	NA	TRBJ1-1	CASSLTWNTEAFF	TGTGCCAGTAGTCTCACATGGAACACTGAAGCTTTCTTT
17	TRBV9	NA	TRBD2	TRBJ2-1	CASSVGLAGGPYNEQFF	TGTGCCAGCAGCGTCGGACTAGCGGGAGGGCCCTACAATGAGCAGTTCTTC
13	TRBV7-2	many	NA	TRBJ2-7	CASSPWSSYEQYF	TGTGCCAGCAGCCCCTGGTCCAGCTACGAGCAGTACTTC
11	TRBV20-1	many	TRBD1	TRBJ1-1	CSDNNDRGSFF	TGCAGTGACAACAACGACAGGGGTTCTTTCTTT
14	TRBV27	many	NA	TRBJ1-2	CASSLDSGYGGYTF	TGTGCCAGCAGTTTAGATTCGGGTTATGGGGGCTACACCTTC
15	TRBV20-1	many	TRBD2	TRBJ2-1	CSAPRLAEAYNEQFF	TGCAGTGCTCCAAGACTAGCGGAGGCCTACAATGAGCAGTTCTTC
14	TRBV25-1	few	TRBD2	TRBJ2-3	CASSPGGSLDTQYF	TGTGCCAGCAGTCCGGGCGGGAGCTTGGATACGCAGTATTTT
14	TRBV5-1	many	NA	TRBJ1-2	CASSLSQRADGYTF	TGCGCCAGCAGCTTGTCACAAAGGGCGGATGGCTACACCTTC
14	TRBV5-1	NA	NA	TRBJ2-2	CASSLDPRSGELFF	TGCGCCAGCAGCTTGGACCCTAGGTCCGGGGAGCTGTTTTTT
13	TRBV11-3	many	NA	TRBJ2-2	CASSGSSTGELFF	TGTGCCAGCAGCGGGTCATCTACCGGGGAGCTGTTTTTT
17	TRBV10-3	many	NA	TRBJ2-3	CAISESSGAPGSNTQYF	TGTGCCATCAGTGAGTCCTCCGGGGCCCCGGGCTCCAATACGCAGTATTTT
16	TRBV7-2	few	NA	TRBJ2-2	CASSLAGTRGTGELFF	TGTGCCAGCAGCTTGGCCGGGACTCGGGGGACCGGGGAGCTGTTTTTT
18	TRBV7-2	many	TRBD2	TRBJ2-3	CASSPRSGLAGQSDTQYF	TGTGCCAGCAGCCCACGATCCGGACTAGCGGGACAGTCAGATACGCAGTATTTT
11	TRBV30	many	NA	TRBJ2-7	CAWRLGPTLNF	TGTGCCTGGAGGCTTGGTCCCACTCTAAACTTC
16	TRBV12-5	many	NA	TRBJ1-5	CASGLEGEEDYQPQHF	TGTGCTAGTGGTTTGGAAGGCGAGGAGGACTATCAGCCCCAGCATTTT
18	TRBV28	many	TRBD1	TRBJ2-7	CASSLHSPGTGGGYEQYF	TGTGCCAGCAGTCTCCACTCCCCCGGGACAGGGGGCGGTTACGAGCAGTACTTC
15	TRBV29-1	few	NA	TRBJ1-1	CSVEAASGLNTEAFF	TGCAGCGTTGAGGCTGCTTCAGGCCTGAACACTGAAGCTTTCTTT
13	TRBV27	many	TRBD1	TRBJ2-7	CASSYGTGYEQYF	TGTGCCAGCAGTTACGGGACAGGGTACGAGCAGTACTTC
15	TRBV6-2/TRBV6-3	NA	TRBD2	TRBJ2-1	CASSPTSGGFNEQFF	TGTGCCAGCAGTCCTACTAGCGGGGGATTCAATGAGCAGTTCTTC
14	TRBV18	many	NA	TRBJ1-1	CASSTTIGTTEAFF	TGTGCCAGCTCCACCACTATAGGGACCACTGAAGCTTTCTTT
14	TRBV20-1	many	TRBD2	TRBJ2-1	CSAKVAGAINEQFF	TGCAGTGCTAAGGTAGCGGGAGCTATCAATGAGCAGTTCTTC
13	TRBV9	few	NA	TRBJ1-2	CASSVGGEDGYTF	TGTGCCAGCAGCGTAGGCGGAGAAGATGGCTACACCTTC
15	TRBV4-1	few	TRBD1	TRBJ1-5	CASSPRTGVSQPQHF	TGCGCCAGCAGCCCCCGGACAGGGGTGAGTCAGCCCCAGCATTTT
12	TRBV29-1	NA	NA	TRBJ2-2	CSIRQNTGELFF	TGCAGCATCAGACAGAACACCGGGGAGCTGTTTTTT